The T cell receptor beta chain under discussion was sequenced for a study of T-cell reconstitution after alpha-beta-depleted transplantation in children. Unique molecular identifiers were incorporated during preparation of the TCRbeta library. MiXCR, applied by TCRdb to the PCR reads, yields one record per CDR3 protein. The profile covers about 200,000 distinct CDR3 sequences, with around 7% appearing a single time and around 5% taken by the ten largest. Broader study findings: The authors attributed T-cell counts and diversity one year after transplant mostly to newly produced T cells.

The ends lost 0 bases at V and 4 bases at J; junction bases unmatched: 6. Per germline, CDR1 KGHSH and CDR2 LQKENI. The CDR3 consists of 16 residues. This clonotype was seen repeatedly, ten times or more. The target antigen is unknown. This sequence originates from a boy under 10 years old with acute lymphoblastic leukemia, due to receive a stem cell transplant. The sample was PBMCs, taken before TCRalphabeta/CD19-depleted stem cell transplant. J is TRBJ2-1 and V is TRBV18; 7 nucleotides line up with TRBD2. The DNA of the CDR3 is TGTGCCAGCTCACCACCCACGGGAGGTGGTTACAATGAGCAGTTCTTC. The encoded protein is CASSPPTGGGYNEQFF.